The rows below give T cell receptor beta chains drawn from one sample of a study of T cell responses to AZD1222 COVID-19 vaccine. Measured with immunoSEQ multiplex PCR; TCRdb has only the in-frame clones, and not every one. The sample yields approximately 140,000 clones, about nine tenths seen once. The sequenced sample was peripheral blood, obtained on day 0 of AZD1222 vaccination. The origin of the receptors is an adult in good health. Both conserved end residues are trimmed from each CDR3. Fields, in order: V gene, J gene, clone size, CDR3 protein. Clone size is given for some rows only: seen once, a few or many times, or a class if the clone is expanded.

V gene: TRBV3-1/TRBV3-2; J gene: TRBJ1-3; clone size: NA; CDR3 protein: ASSHVFRQGGNTIY
V gene: TRBV2; J gene: TRBJ1-2; clone size: NA; CDR3 protein: ASRADRVGGYT
V gene: TRBV18; J gene: TRBJ2-7; clone size: once; CDR3 protein: ASSKGQFEEQY
V gene: TRBV5-1; J gene: TRBJ2-1; clone size: once; CDR3 protein: ASSSQGFAVAGGPFNEQF
V gene: TRBV24-1; J gene: TRBJ2-3; clone size: NA; CDR3 protein: ATSEETSGGFVDTQY
V gene: TRBV30; J gene: TRBJ1-3; clone size: NA; CDR3 protein: AWAGGRGGNTIY
V gene: TRBV5-8; J gene: TRBJ2-5; clone size: NA; CDR3 protein: ASSLIYLETQY
V gene: TRBV14; J gene: TRBJ2-7; clone size: NA; CDR3 protein: ASSQWRGAPYEQY
V gene: TRBV5-1; J gene: TRBJ1-4; clone size: NA; CDR3 protein: ASSLDGTVYEKLF
V gene: TRBV18; J gene: TRBJ2-2; clone size: NA; CDR3 protein: ASSPQGSSTGELF
V gene: TRBV9; J gene: TRBJ2-7; clone size: NA; CDR3 protein: ASSYSDYEQY
V gene: TRBV6-5; J gene: TRBJ2-7; clone size: NA; CDR3 protein: ASSPGTGKYEQY
V gene: TRBV19; J gene: TRBJ1-5; clone size: few; CDR3 protein: ASSEAGYREGQPQH
V gene: TRBV7-2; J gene: TRBJ2-7; clone size: NA; CDR3 protein: ASSSGTRPYEQY
V gene: TRBV6-2/TRBV6-3; J gene: TRBJ2-1; clone size: NA; CDR3 protein: ASSRPGASYNEQF
V gene: TRBV29-1; J gene: TRBJ2-2; clone size: NA; CDR3 protein: SVDGAGGTGELF
V gene: TRBV28; J gene: TRBJ2-7; clone size: NA; CDR3 protein: ASTLFGQVDEQY
V gene: TRBV6-5; J gene: TRBJ1-6; clone size: NA; CDR3 protein: ASSSGQGNSPLH
V gene: TRBV5-4; J gene: TRBJ2-5; clone size: NA; CDR3 protein: ASSFPGLAGGRETQY
V gene: TRBV19; J gene: TRBJ1-1; clone size: few; CDR3 protein: ASSNAQGYNTEAF
V gene: TRBV2; J gene: TRBJ2-7; clone size: NA; CDR3 protein: ASSEAIAGGDEQY
V gene: TRBV18; J gene: TRBJ2-2; clone size: few; CDR3 protein: ASSPPNTGELF
V gene: TRBV7-9; J gene: TRBJ1-1; clone size: NA; CDR3 protein: ASSLGTGAHTEAF
V gene: TRBV2; J gene: TRBJ1-1; clone size: NA; CDR3 protein: ASSTTGTRNTEAF
V gene: TRBV18; J gene: TRBJ2-2; clone size: NA; CDR3 protein: ASAPRSDRATGELF
V gene: TRBV6-1; J gene: TRBJ2-7; clone size: NA; CDR3 protein: ASSEEDSSSYEQY
V gene: TRBV30; J gene: TRBJ2-5; clone size: NA; CDR3 protein: AWSTGQGLQETQY
V gene: TRBV10-3; J gene: TRBJ1-1; clone size: NA; CDR3 protein: AITRTGLTEAF
V gene: TRBV11-3; J gene: TRBJ1-2; clone size: NA; CDR3 protein: ASSLVDYGYT
V gene: TRBV19; J gene: TRBJ1-1; clone size: NA; CDR3 protein: ASSIERVTTEAF
V gene: TRBV4-1; J gene: TRBJ1-1; clone size: NA; CDR3 protein: ASSQSAQGGMNTEAF
V gene: TRBV10-3; J gene: TRBJ1-2; clone size: NA; CDR3 protein: AISEPQRPLPYGYT
V gene: TRBV6-5; J gene: TRBJ1-2; clone size: once; CDR3 protein: ASSVARQGGGYT
V gene: TRBV4-3; J gene: TRBJ2-1; clone size: NA; CDR3 protein: ASSQDYAGQVNEQF
V gene: TRBV19; J gene: TRBJ1-5; clone size: NA; CDR3 protein: ASSLSRERGNQPQH
V gene: TRBV25-1; J gene: TRBJ1-2; clone size: once; CDR3 protein: ASSEYGRDHYGYT
V gene: TRBV10-3; J gene: TRBJ2-1; clone size: NA; CDR3 protein: AISEYDEQF
V gene: TRBV6-4; J gene: TRBJ2-3; clone size: NA; CDR3 protein: ASSPTSGTDTQY
V gene: TRBV27; J gene: TRBJ2-1; clone size: NA; CDR3 protein: ASSPFSVYTLNNEQF
V gene: TRBV4-3; J gene: TRBJ2-7; clone size: few; CDR3 protein: ASSQGPDRAAEQY
V gene: TRBV19; J gene: TRBJ1-6; clone size: NA; CDR3 protein: ASSPRDSPLH
V gene: TRBV7-9; J gene: TRBJ1-3; clone size: NA; CDR3 protein: ASSLVRTGSSGNTIY
V gene: TRBV19; J gene: TRBJ1-1; clone size: NA; CDR3 protein: ASSILGPGDTEAF
V gene: TRBV5-4; J gene: TRBJ1-1; clone size: NA; CDR3 protein: ASSPDRDSTEAF
V gene: TRBV7-9; J gene: TRBJ1-2; clone size: NA; CDR3 protein: ASSLTGTGGGYT
V gene: TRBV12-3/TRBV12-4; J gene: TRBJ1-5; clone size: NA; CDR3 protein: ASSFGRREAQH
V gene: TRBV19; J gene: TRBJ2-3; clone size: once; CDR3 protein: ASSPTGVDTQY
V gene: TRBV6-1; J gene: TRBJ2-3; clone size: once; CDR3 protein: ASSEAEGAGTDTQY
V gene: TRBV30; J gene: TRBJ1-5; clone size: NA; CDR3 protein: AWSVRRTGGNQPQH
V gene: TRBV7-2; J gene: TRBJ2-1; clone size: NA; CDR3 protein: ASSLAMGGGIYEQF
V gene: TRBV11-3; J gene: TRBJ2-7; clone size: NA; CDR3 protein: ASSLASYEQY